The clone carrying this TCR beta chain turned up a few times. Antigen: not known. This sample was included in a study of cytotoxic CD8 clonotypes in ibrutinib-treated CLL. Profiled with immunoSEQ multiplex PCR; TCRdb holds only in-frame clones, not every one. The sample shows about 160,000 clones, over 75% of them seen only once. In germline, CDR1 is MNHEY, CDR2 SVGAGI. The CDR3 is made up of 15 amino acids. V lost 5 bases to trimming and J lost 9 bases; unmatched junction nucleotides: 11. Points from the study as a whole: Once treatment began, public clonotypes, which were uncommon, contracted or stayed stable. At progression, clonality fell back toward baseline after rising at ibrutinib response.

The chain links TRBV6-5 to TRBJ2-1; 9 nucleotides match TRBD2. Here the sequenced sample was PBMCs, taken at disease progression, from a patient treated with ibrutinib. This clonotype originated in a human donor with chronic lymphocytic leukemia. CDR3 nucleotide sequence: TGTGCCAGCAGTGGACAAGCGGGAGGACGCGGTGAGCAGTTCTTC. Translated, it gives CASSGQAGGRGEQFF.